The T cell receptor (beta chain) described here comes from a study of T cell repertoires in cytomegalovirus infection. TCRdb fed the reads into MiXCR, producing one record per CDR3 protein. The sample gives about 740,000 distinct CDR3 sequences, around a third of which show up once; approximately 18% is in the top ten. This clonotype was counted many times. Its antigen is not known. CDR3 length: 14 amino acids. From germline, CDR1 is MNHEY and CDR2 SVGAGI. Trimming took 2 bases from V and 4 from J, leaving 11 bases between them. The rearrangement joins TRBV6-5 to TRBJ2-5; perhaps TRBD2 as D (5 bases). This sequence originates from a human donor in good health (CMV status not recorded). Some clones in this sample may be carry-over from other donors' samples. This sample comprised cultured PBMCs, obtained from culture after CMV antigen stimulation. CDR3 coding DNA: TGTGCCAGCAGTTACCAAGTCGAGGGAGAGACCCAGTACTTC. This sequence encodes CASSYQVEGETQYF.